Below, 5 T cell receptor beta chains from the same sample are listed, as sequenced in a study of CD8 T cells in ankylosing spondylitis. General study points: Typical of ankylosing spondylitis blood, it appeared, was a TCR beta motif of eight highly homologous variants.

For these TCRs, the target antigens are not known. TCRdb used MiXCR to reprocess the 5' RACE reads, holding one entry per CDR3 protein. This sample has 650,000 to 800,000 distinct CDR3 sequences, with around a fifth found just once. The source material was blood, either unsorted or a sorted T cell fraction (not recorded which). These receptors were taken from a male donor with ankylosing spondylitis.

This chain uses TRBV4-1 with TRBJ2-1; 8 nucleotides match TRBD1. The CDR3 length is 15 residues. J lost 7 bases, V lost 4 bases, and 9 bases had no gene match. CDR1 is MGHRA and CDR2 is YSYEKL in the germline V gene. The CDR3 nucleotides are TGCGCCAGCAGCCGCTCAGGGGGCGAAGGGAATGAGCAGTTCTTC. Translation: CASSRSGGEGNEQFF.

V usage is TRBV25-1 and J usage is TRBJ2-5; D may be TRBD1 (5 bases). The CDR3 length is 16 residues. The V gene lost 2 bases and the J gene lost 4 bases, with 17 bases spanning the gap. Germline V gene sequence: CDR1 MGHDK, CDR2 SYGVNS. The CDR3 nucleotides are TGTGCCAGCAGTGAAAGGTTCAGGGTTTGTCGAGAGACCCAGTACTTC. Its translation is CASSERFRVCRETQYF. Full variable domain (remainder filled in from reference TRBV25-1 and TRBJ2-5): EADIYQTPRYLVIGTGKKITLECSQTMGHDKMYWYQQDPGMELHLIHYSYGVNSTEKGDLSSESTVSRIRTEHFPLTLESARPSHTSQYLCASSERFRVCRETQYFGPGTRLLVL.

This chain links TRBV6-2 or TRBV6-3 with TRBJ2-3, with 10 bases fitting TRBD2. This CDR3 region has 17 residues. The junction had 10 bases not matched to a gene; V was cut back by 5 bases and J by 2 bases. CDR1 MNHEY and CDR2 SVGEGT come from the germline V gene. CDR3 residues: CASSLLRLAGDTDTQYF. CDR3 nucleotide sequence: TGTGCCAGCAGTCTCCTCCGGCTAGCGGGGGACACAGATACGCAGTATTTT.

This sequence joins TRBV20-1 and TRBJ2-5; perhaps TRBD2 as D (6 bases). Trimming removed 1 base from V and 3 bases from J, with 12 bases in between. This CDR3 has 14 residues. Per germline, CDR1 DFQATT and CDR2 SNEGSKA (reference sequence). The CDR3 DNA reads TGCAGTGCTAGAGTTAGCGGACTGGAAGAGACCCAGTACTTC. Its protein product is CSARVSGLEETQYF.

The rearrangement links TRBV27 to TRBJ2-5, with D maybe TRBD1 (6 bases). The germline V gene encodes CDR1 MNHEY and CDR2 SMNVEV (reference sequence). The CDR3 has 16 amino acids. The germline V and J ends were trimmed by 3 bases and 8 bases, with 22 bases remaining between them. CDR3 sequence (DNA): TGTGCCAGCAGTTTCGGCCCACAGGGACCGGGGCGAACCCAGTACTTC. Encoded protein: CASSFGPQGPGRTQYF.